The 23 T cell receptor beta chains presented below share a single source sample, sequenced in a study of glioma-infiltrating T cells. Amplification of TCR alpha and beta CDR3 regions from RNA used iRepertoire nested multiplex PCR. TCRdb passed the multiplex PCR reads through MiXCR, listing each CDR3 protein once. The repertoire consists of around 390,000 distinct CDR3 sequences, with 35% to 45% occurring once and the leading ten covering 12%. Input material: glioma tissue, nonneoplastic brain tissue, or PBMCs (not recorded which). These receptors were collected from a human donor with low-grade glioma or glioblastoma, undergoing nonglioma brain surgery, or in good health (not recorded which).

In this sample, this clonotype turned up a few times. The J gene is TRBJ1-1, the V gene TRBV5-1, with a possible D match to TRBD1 (5 bases). The CDR3 contains 15 residues. Germline CDR1 SGHRS, CDR2 YFSETQ. V gave up 5 bases and J gave up 3 bases, with 17 bases separating them. CDR3 region: CASSNPRLGDTEAFF. CDR3 in DNA: TGCGCCAGCAGTAACCCACGCCTAGGGGACACTGAAGCTTTCTTT. The complete variable domain, with remaining parts taken from reference TRBV5-1 and TRBJ1-1, reads KAGVTQTPRYLIKTRGQQVTLSCSPISGHRSVSWYQQTPGQGLQFLFEYFSETQRNKGNFPGRFSGRQFSNSRSEMNVSTLELGDSALYLCASSNPRLGDTEAFFGQGTRLTVV.

As for this clonotype: A much larger clone differs from this one at a single base, so this may be a read error. CDR3 residues: CASTFRQYSNQPQRF. In DNA, the CDR3 is TGTGCCAGCACGTTCCGGCAGTATAGCAATCAGCCCCAGCGTTTT. The J gene is TRBJ1-5, the V gene TRBV6-9, with D hard to call. The CDR3 contains 15 residues. Germline V gene sequence: CDR1 MNHGY, CDR2 SVAAGI.

The V call is TRBV20-1, the J call TRBJ2-1; D might be TRBD1 (6 bases). CDR3 length equals 16 residues. Trimming left V 2 bases short and J 1 base short, with 15 bases between. Germline CDR1 reads DFQATT; CDR2 reads SNEGSKA (reference sequence). CDR3 residues: CSARPQGYPSYNEQFF. Written as DNA, the CDR3 is TGCAGTGCTAGACCACAGGGCTACCCTTCCTACAATGAGCAGTTCTTC.

This chain links TRBV2 with TRBJ2-7; D tentatively fits TRBD1 or TRBD2 (5 bases each). Trimming removed 8 bases from V and 7 bases from J, with 18 bases in between. The CDR3 sequence is 13 residues long. Per germline, CDR1 SNHLY and CDR2 FYNNEI. CDR3 protein: CASDHGARGEQYF. As DNA, the CDR3 is TGTGCCAGCGATCACGGGGCGAGGGGAGAGCAGTACTTC.

In this sample, this clonotype turned up many times. This sequence joins TRBV6-1 and TRBJ2-7; D is unclear. V was cut by 4 bases and J by 6 bases, with 16 bases left in between. Germline loops: CDR1 MNHNS, CDR2 SASEGT. This CDR3 spans 14 amino acids. The chain's CDR3 is CASSVDGPAIEQYF. The CDR3 coding sequence is TGTGCCAGCAGTGTAGACGGTCCGGCTATCGAGCAGTACTTC.

In its sample, this clonotype was seen a few times. The rearrangement joins TRBV7-3 to TRBJ2-7; D gene unclear. The germline V gene encodes CDR1 SGHTA and CDR2 FQGTGA. CDR3 length: 13 amino acids. Trimming pared 2 bases from V and 2 bases from J, leaving 7 bases between. The DNA for the CDR3 is TGTGCCAGCAGCTTAGACGTTACCTACGAGCAGTACTTC. Its translation: CASSLDVTYEQYF.

Note on this clonotype: A read error may produce the germline difference seen at one junction end. The V gene is TRBV7-2, the J gene TRBJ1-4; D is unresolved. The CDR3 sequence is 14 residues long. Germline lookup yields CDR1 SGHTA and CDR2 FQGNSA. CDR3 in amino acids: CAGSLQVSNEKLFF. DNA of the CDR3: TGTGCCGGCAGCTTACAAGTGAGCAATGAAAAACTGTTTTTT. Based on the CDR3 plus reference TRBV7-2 and TRBJ1-4, the full variable domain is GAGVSQSPSNKVTEKGKDVELRCDPISGHTALYWYRQSLGQGLEFLIYFQGNSAPDKSGLPSDRFSAERTGGSVSTLTIQRTQQEDSAVYLCAGSLQVSNEKLFFGSGTQLSVL.

The chain combines TRBV20-1 with TRBJ2-7; D ambiguous. V lost 1 base and J 1 base, leaving 8 bases between the germline ends. Germline V gene sequence: CDR1 DFQATT, CDR2 SNEGSKA (reference sequence). CDR3 length: 13 amino acids. CDR3 amino acids: CSARAPGSYEQYF. CDR3 DNA: TGCAGTGCTAGAGCCCCCGGATCCTACGAGCAGTACTTC.

In this sample, this clonotype turned up a few times. The rearrangement links TRBV7-2 to TRBJ2-7; TRBD1 matches at 7 bases. The CDR3 is made up of 15 amino acids. Germline CDR1 is SGHTA and CDR2 is FQGNSA. Trimming cost V 4 bases and J 3 bases; bases outside gene matches: 9. This CDR3 reads CASSSLMGQFYEQYF. CDR3 nucleotide sequence: TGTGCCAGCAGCTCCCTAATGGGACAGTTCTACGAGCAGTACTTC.

The chain carries TRBV28 and TRBJ2-1, with TRBD2 as a possible D gene (6 bases). With 4 bases removed from V and 5 bases from J, the gap between germline ends came to 15 bases. This CDR3 comprises 15 residues. The germline CDR1 and CDR2 sequences are MDHEN and SYDVKM. Here the CDR3 DNA reads TGTGCCAGCAGTTGGGGTAGCGGTACCGACAATGAGCAGTTCTTC. This gives the protein CASSWGSGTDNEQFF.

This clonotype was seen ten or more times. The chain joins TRBV6-2 or TRBV6-3 to TRBJ2-1, with TRBD1 as a possible D gene (6 bases). CDR1 and CDR2 from the germline V gene are MNHEY and SVGEGT. V gave up 7 bases and J gave up 0 bases, with 16 bases separating them. This CDR3 has 16 amino acids. CDR3 amino acids: CASTAVGTNSYNEQFF. CDR3 nucleotide sequence: TGTGCCAGCACCGCCGTGGGGACAAACTCCTACAATGAGCAGTTCTTC.

The V gene is TRBV28, the J gene TRBJ2-3; 7 nucleotides align to TRBD1. CDR1 and CDR2 from the germline V gene are MDHEN and SYDVKM. This CDR3 comprises 15 residues. The V gene end was trimmed by 3 bases and the J gene end by 5 bases; junction bases not matched to a gene: 8. The CDR3 DNA reads TGTGCCAGCAGTTTCGAGGGGGCAGGTGAAGATACGCAGTATTTT. It is translated as CASSFEGAGEDTQYF.

The rearrangement joins TRBV7-9 to TRBJ2-5; TRBD1 matches at 8 bases. CDR3 length: 17 amino acids. The V segment lost 2 bases and the J segment 5 bases; nucleotides outside the gene matches: 13. CDR1 and CDR2 (germline): SEHNR, FQNEAQ (reference sequence). The CDR3 bases are TGTGCCAGCAGCTTACCTGCAGGGGGCGAGGTTGCGGAGACCCAGTACTTC. This gives the protein CASSLPAGGEVAETQYF.

The rearrangement uses TRBV5-1 and TRBJ2-1; 8 positions agree with TRBD2. The CDR3 contains 17 residues. Germline assignment: CDR1 SGHRS and CDR2 YFSETQ. V dropped 0 bases and J dropped 4; count of bases not matched to a gene: 9. In nucleotides, the CDR3 is TGCGCCAGCAGCTTGGCCACTAGCGGAGGACCTTACAATGAGCAGTTCTTC. Residues: CASSLATSGGPYNEQFF.

Regarding this clonotype: One base away lies a much larger clone, so this may be a sequencing read error. This CDR3 fails to terminate in the conserved phenylalanine or tryptophan, so it likely reflects a read error. This chain joins TRBV28 and TRBJ2-5; D call uncertain. CDR3 length equals 13 residues. Trimming cost V 4 bases and J 4 bases, with 10 bases left between them. CDR1 MDHEN and CDR2 SYDVKM come from the germline V gene. CDR3 sequence: CASSSISPETQYL. CDR3 coding DNA: TGTGCCAGCAGTTCAATTAGCCCAGAGACCCAGTACCTC.

Turning to this clonotype: One base away lies a much larger clone, so this may be a sequencing read error. The V and J genes are TRBV27 and TRBJ1-3; weak D call: TRBD1 (5 bases). The CDR3 has 18 residues. The V and J ends lost 1 base and 0 bases respectively, with 16 bases between them. Germline CDR1 and CDR2: MNHEY and SMNVEV (reference sequence). In nucleotides, the CDR3 is TGTGCCAGCAGTTTATTCGGCAAGGGGATAGGCTCTGGAAACACCATATATTTT. Residues: CASSLFGKGIGSGNTIYF.

This clonotype has only a few counts. V is TRBV6-1 and J is TRBJ2-7, with 9 positions matching TRBD1. The CDR3 extends over 15 amino acids. V trimming: 5 bases; J trimming: 2 bases; junction bases outside the gene matches: 7. Germline CDR1 is MNHNS and CDR2 is SASEGT. The CDR3 protein is CASSRGQGATYEQYF. DNA of the CDR3: TGTGCCAGCAGTCGGGGACAGGGAGCGACCTACGAGCAGTACTTC.

V usage is TRBV27 and J usage is TRBJ2-5, with D perhaps assigned TRBD1 or TRBD2 (6 bases each). The CDR3 is made up of 15 amino acids. The V end lost 6 bases, the J end lost 2 bases, and 16 bases lay between the germline ends. CDR1 and CDR2 (germline): MNHEY, SMNVEV (reference sequence). CDR3 loop: CASRALGGVQETQYF. CDR3 coding DNA: TGTGCCAGCAGAGCCCTGGGGGGCGTACAAGAGACCCAGTACTTC.

The chain couples TRBV9 to TRBJ1-2; a weak D match, TRBD1 (5 bases). V was clipped by 0 bases and J by 3 bases, with 12 bases between them. Looked up from germline, CDR1 is SGDLS and CDR2 is YYNGEE. This CDR3 contains 15 residues. The CDR3: CASSVVPTDDYGYTF. CDR3 nucleotides: TGTGCCAGCAGCGTAGTACCGACAGATGACTATGGCTACACCTTC.

This clonotype was counted at least ten times. J is TRBJ1-2 and V is TRBV6-2 or TRBV6-3; D call uncertain. Trimming took 2 bases from V and 8 from J, leaving 15 bases between them. The germline CDR1 and CDR2 sequences are MNHEY and SVGEGT. The CDR3 extends over 14 amino acids. The CDR3 coding sequence is TGTGCCAGCAGTTACGGGGTTTACCACGACGGCTACACCTTC. Its protein is CASSYGVYHDGYTF.

This clonotype has only a few counts. The CDR3 is CASSQSWGGEGRYNEQFF. The CDR3 nucleotides read TGCGCCAGCAGCCAATCCTGGGGGGGGGAGGGCCGATACAATGAGCAGTTCTTC. The chain uses TRBV4-1 and TRBJ2-1; 7 bases map to TRBD2. J lost 4 bases, V lost 2 bases, and 14 bases had no gene match. This CDR3 is 18 amino acids long. Germline assignment: CDR1 MGHRA and CDR2 YSYEKL.

The chain employs TRBV7-9 and TRBJ2-1; D gene uncertain. CDR3 size: 12 residues. CDR1 is SEHNR, CDR2 FQNEAQ, per germline (reference sequence). Trimming cost V 5 bases and J 6 bases, with 8 bases left between them. The CDR3 nucleotides read TGTGCCAGCAGCCCGGTGGCCAATGAGCAGTTCTTC. It yields the protein CASSPVANEQFF.

The chain carries TRBV3-1 and TRBJ2-1, with D hard to call. CDR3 length: 15 amino acids. With 4 bases removed from V and 5 bases from J, the gap between germline ends came to 15 bases. Germline CDR1 LGHDT, CDR2 YNNKEL (reference sequence). Written as DNA, the CDR3 is TGTGCCAGCAGCCCCCTTGGCAGACTGGACAATGAGCAGTTCTTC. Translated: CASSPLGRLDNEQFF.